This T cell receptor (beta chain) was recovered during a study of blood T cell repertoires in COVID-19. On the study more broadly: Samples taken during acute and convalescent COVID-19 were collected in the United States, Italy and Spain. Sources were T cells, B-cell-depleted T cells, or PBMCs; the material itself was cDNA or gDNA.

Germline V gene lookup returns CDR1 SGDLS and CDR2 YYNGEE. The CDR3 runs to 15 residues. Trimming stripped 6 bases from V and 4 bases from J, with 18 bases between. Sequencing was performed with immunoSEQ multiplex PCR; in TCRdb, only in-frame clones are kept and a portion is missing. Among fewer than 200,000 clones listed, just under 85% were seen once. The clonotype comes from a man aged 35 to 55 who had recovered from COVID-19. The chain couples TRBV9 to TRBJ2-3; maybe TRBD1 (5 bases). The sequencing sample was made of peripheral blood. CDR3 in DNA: TGTGCCAGCACCCTATCACCGACAGACCCAGATACGCAGTATTTT. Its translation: CASTLSPTDPDTQYF.